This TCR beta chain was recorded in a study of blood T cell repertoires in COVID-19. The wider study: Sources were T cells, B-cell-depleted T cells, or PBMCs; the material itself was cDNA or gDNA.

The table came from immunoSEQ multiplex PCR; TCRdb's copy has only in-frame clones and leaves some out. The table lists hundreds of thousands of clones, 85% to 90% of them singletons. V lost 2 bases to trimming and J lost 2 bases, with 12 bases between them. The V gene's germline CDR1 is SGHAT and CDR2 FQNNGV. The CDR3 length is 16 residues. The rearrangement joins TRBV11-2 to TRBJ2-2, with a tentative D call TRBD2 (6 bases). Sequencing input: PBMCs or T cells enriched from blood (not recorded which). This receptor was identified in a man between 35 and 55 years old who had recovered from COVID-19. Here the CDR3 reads CASSLMAGTNTGELFF. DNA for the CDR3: TGTGCCAGCAGCTTAATGGCCGGGACTAACACCGGGGAGCTGTTTTTT.